Each of the 27 T cell receptor beta chains below was sequenced from the same sample in a study of T cell repertoires in ileal Crohn's disease. Only in-frame clones appear in the TCRdb table, and some are missing; sequencing was by immunoSEQ multiplex PCR. The table has 13,000 or so clones, approximately 79% seen once. As to time point: inflamed ileum from the surgical specimen. The sequencing sample was made of ileal tissue. These receptor sequences come from an adult with Crohn's disease.

The chain joins TRBV5-1 to TRBJ1-3; TRBD1 matches at 7 bases. Germline V gene data show CDR1 as SGHRS and CDR2 as YFSETQ. The CDR3 consists of 14 residues. Trimming cost V 5 bases and J 5 bases; bases outside gene matches: 7. CDR3 coding DNA: TGCGCCAGCAGGTCGACAGGGATTAGAAACACCATATATTTT. Its protein is CASRSTGIRNTIYF.

The V gene is TRBV5-1, the J gene TRBJ2-5, with a tentative D call TRBD1 (5 bases). Germline lookup yields CDR1 SGHRS and CDR2 YFSETQ. The CDR3 extends over 15 amino acids. V shed 3 bases and J shed 7 bases, with 19 bases lying between them. DNA of the CDR3: TGCGCCAGCAGCTCCTGGTATTACTTCCAGGGGACCCAGTACTTC. Protein sequence: CASSSWYYFQGTQYF.

CDR3 nucleotide sequence: TGTGCCAGTAGTGGGGGACTAGCGGGGGCCCCTAGCACAGATACGCAGTATTTT. Its translation is CASSGGLAGAPSTDTQYF. The chain combines TRBV19 with TRBJ2-3; TRBD2 matches 14 bases. This CDR3 has 18 residues. Germline assignment: CDR1 LNHDA and CDR2 SQIVND (reference sequence). Trimming cost V 5 bases and J 0 bases; bases outside gene matches: 7.

The gene calls are TRBV10-3 and TRBJ1-2; D is uncertain. Germline assignment: CDR1 ENHRY and CDR2 SYGVKD. The germline V and J ends were trimmed by 0 bases and 2 bases, with 10 bases remaining between them. The CDR3 length is 15 residues. The CDR3 DNA follows: TGTGCCATCAGTGAGTCTCCAGGAGAGAACTATGGCTACACCTTC. Translation: CAISESPGENYGYTF.

The rearrangement joins TRBV6-6 to TRBJ2-3; possible D gene TRBD2, 5 bases. The CDR3 extends over 15 amino acids. Germline-derived CDR1 and CDR2 are MNHNY and SVGAGI (reference sequence). The V and J ends lost 5 bases and 4 bases respectively, with 16 bases between them. The chain's CDR3 is CASSITRPGSDTQYF. DNA of the CDR3: TGTGCCAGCAGTATCACGAGGCCGGGGTCAGATACGCAGTATTTT.

The chain uses TRBV5-8 and TRBJ1-2; TRBD1 aligns across 9 bases. Germline values: CDR1 SGHTS, CDR2 YDEGEE. V gave up 4 bases and J gave up 4 bases; unmatched junction bases: 14. CDR3 size: 17 residues. CDR3 nucleotide sequence: TGTGCCAGCAGCCAAGGCCTAACAGGGGGCGGTGGCTATGGCTACACCTTC. This encodes CASSQGLTGGGGYGYTF. Based on the CDR3 plus reference TRBV5-8 and TRBJ1-2, the full variable domain is EAGVTQSPTHLIKTRGQQATLRCSPISGHTSVYWYQQALGLGLQFLLWYDEGEERNRGNFPPRFSGRQFPNYSSELNVNALELEDSALYLCASSQGLTGGGGYGYTFGSGTRLTVV.

The chain employs TRBV10-1 and TRBJ2-5, with 8 nucleotides matching TRBD2. Germline CDR1 WNHNN, CDR2 SYGVQD (reference sequence). The ends lost 0 bases at V and 5 bases at J; junction bases unmatched: 11. This CDR3 spans 17 amino acids. The CDR3 coding sequence is TGCGCCAGCAGTGAGTCTGCGGGCGGGGGGCCGTCGGAGACCCAGTACTTC. It codes for CASSESAGGGPSETQYF.

V is TRBV5-1 and J is TRBJ2-5, with D perhaps assigned TRBD1 or TRBD2 (5 bases each). Looked up from germline, CDR1 is SGHRS and CDR2 is YFSETQ. With 4 bases removed from V and 4 bases from J, the gap between germline ends came to 14 bases. The CDR3 totals 14 residues. The CDR3 region has the DNA TGCGCCAGCAGCCCCGGGACCGCTGGAGAGACCCAGTACTTC. Its protein product is CASSPGTAGETQYF.

The chain has TRBV5-1 and TRBJ2-2; TRBD1 might be the D (5 bases). Germline CDR1 reads SGHRS; CDR2 reads YFSETQ. The ends were cut back, 0 bases at V and 1 base at J, with 10 bases in the middle. The CDR3 consists of 16 residues. CDR3 bases: TGCGCCAGCAGCTTGGGGGCAGGGCGGAACACCGGGGAGCTGTTTTTT. Protein: CASSLGAGRNTGELFF.

The gene calls are TRBV29-1 and TRBJ1-1; D is unclear. Trimming shortened V by 5 bases and J by 0 bases, and 10 bases separated the two germline ends. In germline, CDR1 is SQVTM, CDR2 ANQGSEA. This CDR3 contains 13 residues. In nucleotides, the CDR3 is TGCAGCGTTAAGGCGGTCATGAACACTGAAGCTTTCTTT. Protein sequence: CSVKAVMNTEAFF.

CDR3: CASSSSIPNTEAFF. The CDR3 DNA sequence: TGTGCCAGCAGCTCCTCCATCCCAAACACTGAAGCTTTCTTT. The chain links TRBV2 to TRBJ1-1, with D uncertain. Trimming shortened V by 6 bases and J by 2 bases, and 13 bases separated the two germline ends. The CDR3 is made up of 14 amino acids. From germline, CDR1 is SNHLY and CDR2 FYNNEI.

This chain joins TRBV6-6 and TRBJ1-1; 8 nucleotides agree with TRBD1. After removal of 6 bases from V and 3 bases from J, the junction contained 12 bases not matched to a gene. The CDR3 runs to 16 residues. The germline V gene encodes CDR1 MNHNY and CDR2 SVGAGI (reference sequence). CDR3 in DNA: TGTGCCAGCAGCAGGATCCGGACAGGGCTGGACACTGAAGCTTTCTTT. This encodes CASSRIRTGLDTEAFF.

This chain uses TRBV10-2 with TRBJ1-1, with D possibly matching TRBD1 (5 bases). This CDR3 contains 16 residues. Trimming took off 3 bases at V and 3 bases at J, with 17 bases between the two ends. The germline gives CDR1 WSHSY, CDR2 SAAADI. The CDR3 protein is CASSEVGGGKDTEAFF. CDR3 DNA sequence: TGCGCCAGCAGTGAAGTGGGGGGGGGAAAGGACACTGAAGCTTTCTTT.

The rearrangement uses TRBV6-5 and TRBJ2-7; 9 nucleotides match TRBD1. The CDR3 runs to 13 residues. Germline V gene lookup returns CDR1 MNHEY and CDR2 SVGAGI. The junction had 6 bases not matched to a gene; V was cut back by 5 bases and J by 7 bases. In DNA form, the CDR3 reads TGTGCCAGCAGTACTAACAGGGGGCGAGAGCAGTACTTC. Translation: CASSTNRGREQYF.

This clone was seen a few times. DNA for the CDR3: TGTGCCTGGAGTGTAAGAAGGGGGCGGGGCTACGAGCAGTACTTC. Translating it yields CAWSVRRGRGYEQYF. This chain connects TRBV30 to TRBJ2-7; D might be TRBD1 (7 bases). Germline CDR1 reads GTSNPN; CDR2 reads SVGIG (reference sequence). Trimming left V 0 bases short and J 3 bases short, with 15 bases between. This CDR3 region has 15 residues.

This chain joins TRBV25-1 and TRBJ1-6; D is perhaps TRBD1 (5 bases). With 5 bases removed from V and 5 bases from J, the gap between germline ends came to 13 bases. The CDR3 extends over 15 amino acids. Germline assignment: CDR1 MGHDK and CDR2 SYGVNS. In nucleotides, the CDR3 is TGTGCCAGCAGTCACCCAGGAGGGGATAATTCACCCCTCCACTTT. This encodes CASSHPGGDNSPLHF.

This clone was seen once. J is TRBJ1-2 and V is TRBV7-9; weak D call: TRBD1 (5 bases). Trimming took 5 bases from V and 2 from J, leaving 12 bases between them. The CDR3 covers 14 residues. CDR1 and CDR2 from the germline V gene are SEHNR and FQNEAQ (reference sequence). The CDR3 spells CASSASGANYGYTF. CDR3 nucleotide sequence: TGTGCCAGCAGCGCTTCTGGGGCCAACTATGGCTACACCTTC.

The chain uses TRBV4-1 and TRBJ2-1, with 9 bases matching TRBD2. CDR1 MGHRA and CDR2 YSYEKL come from the germline V gene. The CDR3 runs to 16 residues. Trimming at V came to 0 bases and at J to 10 bases, leaving 10 bases not matched to a gene. The CDR3: CASSQDPGAGGWEQFF. CDR3 in DNA: TGCGCCAGCAGCCAAGATCCGGGAGCGGGGGGCTGGGAGCAGTTCTTC.

This sequence joins TRBV4-1 and TRBJ2-1; D gene uncertain. The CDR3 extends over 16 amino acids. Trimming left V 0 bases short and J 1 base short, with 10 bases between. Per the germline V gene, CDR1 is MGHRA and CDR2 is YSYEKL. CDR3 sequence: CASSQESRNSYNEQFF. The CDR3 DNA follows: TGCGCCAGCAGCCAAGAAAGTCGTAATTCCTACAATGAGCAGTTCTTC.

The chain carries TRBV12-2 and TRBJ1-5; the DNA was not compared with TRBD1, the D call given in the table. TRBV12-2 constitutes a pseudogene. The CDR3 runs 19 residues. Here the CDR3 DNA reads TGTGCAAGTCGCTTAGAGCCCCTCGACAGGCGGTTAAGCAATCAGCCCCAGCATTTT. Protein sequence: CASRLEPLDRRLSNQPQHF.

The chain carries TRBV29-1 and TRBJ2-3, with 8 bases aligning to TRBD1. The CDR3 spans 14 residues. With V trimmed by 7 bases and J by 1 base, 7 bases remained unmatched. CDR1 is SQVTM and CDR2 is ANQGSEA in the germline V gene. The CDR3 bases are TGCAGCGCGGGCAGGGGGCTTGGCACAGATACGCAGTATTTT. It is translated as CSAGRGLGTDTQYF.

The chain has TRBV7-3 and TRBJ2-1; 11 bases fit TRBD2. This CDR3 region has 14 residues. V lost 3 bases, J lost 6 bases, and 1 base stayed unmatched. The germline V gene has CDR1 SGHTA and CDR2 FQGTGA. CDR3 coding DNA: TGTGCCAGCAGCTTGCTAGCGGGGGGCAATGAGCAGTTCTTC. Protein product: CASSLLAGGNEQFF.

The chain uses TRBV6-4 and TRBJ2-2, with D possibly matching TRBD2 (5 bases). Germline V gene lookup returns CDR1 MRHNA and CDR2 SNTAGT. The length of the CDR3 is 16 residues. The germline V and J ends were trimmed by 0 bases and 4 bases, with 12 bases remaining between them. The CDR3 DNA reads TGTGCCAGCAGTGACTCGGTAGGGAGACCCACCGGGGAGCTGTTTTTT. This sequence encodes CASSDSVGRPTGELFF.

The V and J genes are TRBV10-2 and TRBJ1-5; D may be TRBD1 (6 bases). This CDR3 contains 18 residues. Germline-derived CDR1 and CDR2 are WSHSY and SAAADI. V was trimmed by 8 bases and J by 2 bases, leaving 25 bases between them. Here the CDR3 reads CASGLQGDEFIGNQPQHF. The CDR3 coding sequence is TGCGCCAGCGGACTACAGGGAGACGAATTCATCGGCAATCAGCCCCAGCATTTT.

The V call is TRBV21-1, the J call TRBJ1-6. TRBV21-1 is a listed pseudogene. The CDR3 extends over 14 amino acids. This CDR3 reads CALGSGTYNSPLHF. The CDR3 bases are TGTGCCCTAGGGTCGGGGACCTATAATTCACCCCTCCACTTT.

This clone has a handful of counts. The chain couples TRBV10-3 to TRBJ1-1; D call uncertain. This CDR3 comprises 13 residues. V was pared by 2 bases and J by 13 bases, with 17 bases between. Germline V gene sequence: CDR1 ENHRY, CDR2 SYGVKD. CDR3 residues: CAISEPGTPRGFF. The CDR3 DNA is TGTGCCATCAGTGAGCCGGGAACACCACGAGGTTTCTTT.

The chain has TRBV11-2 and TRBJ2-7; no definite D call. The germline V and J ends were trimmed by 5 bases and 6 bases, with 11 bases remaining between them. This CDR3 spans 12 amino acids. Germline V gene data show CDR1 as SGHAT and CDR2 as FQNNGV. As DNA, the CDR3 is TGTGCCAGCAGCCCCGCTTTGCTCGAGCAGTACTTC. Translated: CASSPALLEQYF.